The 27 T cell receptor beta chains below all came from one sample that was sequenced in a study of cytomegalovirus exposure and HLA in healthy donors. Clones were read by immunoSEQ multiplex PCR, and TCRdb kept only the in-frame ones, dropping some. The table lists 55,000 to 80,000 clones, over 85% of them singletons. The sample taken for sequencing was PBMCs. All receptors come from a man between 18 and 29 years old in good health and CMV-seropositive.

The CDR3 DNA follows: TGCGCCAGCAGTCTAGGGACAGCCACCAGGGAAACAGATACGCAGTATTTT. This codes for CASSLGTATRETDTQYF. The chain couples TRBV23-1 to TRBJ2-3, with TRBD1 matching over 7 bases. Being an ORF, TRBV23-1 has a function that is uncertain. CDR3 length: 17 amino acids. Trimming took 4 bases from V and 3 from J; bases not matched to a gene: 13.

The chain links TRBV2 to TRBJ1-6, with D unresolved. V was cut by 7 bases and J by 7 bases, with 14 bases left in between. Germline lookup yields CDR1 SNHLY and CDR2 FYNNEI. This CDR3 is 14 amino acids long. The CDR3 nucleotides read TGTGCCAGCACAAAGGAGACGGTGAATTCACCCCTCCACTTT. Encoded protein: CASTKETVNSPLHF.

Turning to this clone: The sample contains more than one DNA sequence encoding this CDR3. J is TRBJ1-4 and V is TRBV5-6, with unresolved D. The CDR3 is 15 residues long. Trimming cost V 6 bases and J 8 bases, with 20 bases left between them. CDR1 and CDR2 (germline): SGHDT, YYEEEE. The CDR3 nucleotides read TGTGCCAGCACGCCCGGGGTAGGGCGCGGCGAAAAACTGTTTTTT. This codes for CASTPGVGRGEKLFF.

V is TRBV12-5 and J is TRBJ1-1; possibly TRBD1 for D (5 bases). The CDR3 covers 18 residues. CDR1 is LGHNT and CDR2 is FRNRAP in the germline V gene. V was trimmed by 0 bases and J by 0 bases, leaving 17 bases between them. The CDR3 reads CASGLVLTGGFMNTEAFF. The CDR3 DNA follows: TGTGCTAGTGGTTTGGTACTCACGGGGGGTTTCATGAACACTGAAGCTTTCTTT.

This clone was seen a single time. J is TRBJ1-2 and V is TRBV5-1; D not resolved. CDR3 size: 15 residues. V gave up 4 bases and J gave up 0 bases, with 13 bases separating them. The germline CDR1 and CDR2 sequences are SGHRS and YFSETQ. CDR3 bases: TGCGCCAGCAGCCGGGCTTGGGAGGCTAACTATGGCTACACCTTC. Translated: CASSRAWEANYGYTF.

The J gene is TRBJ2-1, the V gene TRBV30; no clear D. The CDR3 is 12 residues long. The germline gives CDR1 GTSNPN, CDR2 SVGIG (reference sequence). V lost 3 bases, J lost 4 bases, and 7 bases lay in between. CDR3 protein: CAWSPQYNEQFF. The CDR3 nucleotides are TGTGCCTGGAGCCCCCAGTACAATGAGCAGTTCTTC.

J is TRBJ2-7 and V is TRBV7-9; 7 bases are shared with TRBD1. With V trimmed by 5 bases and J by 4 bases, 17 bases remained unmatched. This CDR3 has 17 residues. Per the germline V gene, CDR1 is SEHNR and CDR2 is FQNEAQ (reference sequence). CDR3 bases: TGTGCCAGCAGCAAATACCGAAGGGACAGTGTCAAATACGAGCAGTACTTC. Translated: CASSKYRRDSVKYEQYF.

The V call is TRBV9, the J call TRBJ2-3; TRBD2 aligns across 9 bases. The CDR3 spans 15 residues. V lost 1 base and J lost 0; bases outside the gene matches: 0. The germline V gene encodes CDR1 SGDLS and CDR2 YYNGEE. CDR3 protein: CASSVLAGSTDTQYF. Here the CDR3 DNA reads TGTGCCAGCAGCGTACTAGCGGGGAGCACAGATACGCAGTATTTT.

This sequence joins TRBV6-1 and TRBJ2-7; D is possibly TRBD2 (6 bases). The V gene lost 2 bases and the J gene lost 4 bases, with 15 bases spanning the gap. Germline V gene data show CDR1 as MNHNS and CDR2 as SASEGT. This CDR3 has 15 amino acids. The CDR3 loop is CASSELGGPAYEQYF. In nucleotides, the CDR3 is TGTGCCAGCAGTGAATTGGGGGGACCAGCATACGAGCAGTACTTC.

The V gene is TRBV5-1, the J gene TRBJ2-7, with D possibly matching TRBD2 (5 bases). The germline V gene encodes CDR1 SGHRS and CDR2 YFSETQ. CDR3 length equals 13 residues. The V end was cut by 4 bases, the J end by 5 bases, with 13 bases between. This CDR3 reads CASSLESRDEQYF. CDR3 bases: TGCGCCAGCAGCCTCGAATCGAGGGACGAGCAGTACTTC.

The J gene is TRBJ2-4, the V gene TRBV13, with unresolved D. The CDR3 is 14 amino acids. Germline CDR1 PRHDT, CDR2 FYEKMQ (reference sequence). The V and J ends lost 2 bases and 0 bases respectively, with 5 bases between them. This chain's CDR3 is CASSLQLAKNIQYF. As DNA, the CDR3 is TGTGCCAGCAGCTTACAACTAGCCAAAAACATTCAGTACTTC.

This chain joins TRBV6-1 and TRBJ2-5, with 9 nucleotides matching TRBD2. The CDR3 spans 21 residues. Germline lookup yields CDR1 MNHNS and CDR2 SASEGT. V shed 2 bases, J shed 5 bases, and the junction held 24 bases outside the gene matches. CDR3 nucleotide sequence: TGTGCCAGCAGTGAATGGGGGATTCGGGGTGGGGCGGGAGGGCCTTGGGAGACCCAGTACTTC. Translated: CASSEWGIRGGAGGPWETQYF.

The chain combines TRBV11-3 with TRBJ2-3; D remains ambiguous. V was pared by 4 bases and J by 6 bases, with 14 bases between. The V gene's germline CDR1 is SGHNT and CDR2 YENEEA. There are 14 residues in the CDR3. The CDR3 here is CASSSSYQLDTQYF. For the CDR3, the DNA is TGTGCCAGCAGCTCCTCGTACCAGTTGGATACGCAGTATTTT. Complete variable domain (other parts from reference TRBV11-3 and TRBJ2-3): EAGVVQSPRYKIIEKKQPVAFWCNPISGHNTLYWYLQNLGQGPELLIRYENEEAVDDSQLPKDRFSAERLKGVDSTLKIQPAELGDSAVYLCASSSSYQLDTQYFGPGTRLTVL.

The chain links TRBV4-1 to TRBJ1-5; no definite D call. Germline V gene sequence: CDR1 MGHRA, CDR2 YSYEKL. The CDR3 consists of 15 residues. The ends were cut back, 1 base at V and 1 base at J, with 8 bases in the middle. CDR3 region: CASSQAIESNQPQHF. The DNA of the CDR3 is TGCGCCAGCAGCCAAGCCATAGAGAGCAATCAGCCCCAGCATTTT.

This rearrangement joins TRBV30 to TRBJ1-2, with 9 nucleotides matching TRBD1. This CDR3 has 16 residues. Unmatched junction bases numbered 14, after V lost 5 bases and J lost 4 bases. CDR1 is GTSNPN and CDR2 is SVGIG in the germline V gene (reference sequence). For the CDR3, the DNA is TGTGCCTGGCACCTCCCAGGGACAGGGTTAATCTATGGCTACACCTTC. Translation gives CAWHLPGTGLIYGYTF.

The chain employs TRBV27 and TRBJ2-2, with TRBD2 identical over 10 bases. The V segment lost 2 bases and the J segment 5 bases; nucleotides outside the gene matches: 17. Germline lookup yields CDR1 MNHEY and CDR2 SMNVEV (reference sequence). The CDR3 is 20 amino acids. As DNA, the CDR3 is TGTGCCAGCAGTTTAGGGCCCCCCCCCGCTAGCGGGGGCCGGACCGGGGAGCTGTTTTTT. It is translated as CASSLGPPPASGGRTGELFF.

The rearrangement joins TRBV28 to TRBJ1-2, with TRBD1 matching 8 bases. Germline values: CDR1 MDHEN, CDR2 SYDVKM. After removal of 6 bases from V and 7 bases from J, the junction contained 19 bases not matched to a gene. The CDR3 extends over 17 amino acids. The CDR3 DNA reads as TGTGCCAGCAGCCCCCGGACAGGGAAGGTTCGTAGAGGTGGCTACACCTTC. This codes for CASSPRTGKVRRGGYTF.

The J gene is TRBJ2-5, the V gene TRBV4-1; 8 nucleotides match TRBD2. There are 16 residues in the CDR3. Germline CDR1 reads MGHRA; CDR2 reads YSYEKL. V lost 0 bases to trimming and J lost 2 bases; unmatched junction nucleotides: 5. CDR3 residues: CASSQERLAPQETQYF. The CDR3 DNA sequence: TGCGCCAGCAGCCAAGAGAGACTAGCGCCTCAAGAGACCCAGTACTTC.

The chain couples TRBV11-2 to TRBJ1-1; 8 positions agree with TRBD1. Germline trimming cut 5 bases from V and 10 bases from J; bases unmatched to any gene: 9. Germline values: CDR1 SGHAT, CDR2 FQNNGV. This CDR3 has 13 amino acids. The DNA for the CDR3 is TGTGCCAGCAGCCTAGGGACAGGCCTTGCAGCTTTCTTT. Its translation: CASSLGTGLAAFF.

The chain joins TRBV5-4 to TRBJ2-3, with D maybe TRBD1 (5 bases). Trimming pared 1 base from V and 0 bases from J, leaving 12 bases between. The germline V gene has CDR1 SGHNT and CDR2 YYREEE (reference sequence). The CDR3 spans 16 residues. DNA for the CDR3: TGTGCCAGCAGCTTGAGGGGTGGCACAAGCACAGATACGCAGTATTTT. This codes for CASSLRGGTSTDTQYF.

CDR3 sequence: CASSLSLLEETQYF. The CDR3 bases are TGCGCCAGCAGCTTGTCCCTATTGGAGGAGACCCAGTACTTC. The chain combines TRBV5-1 with TRBJ2-5; no definite D call. CDR3 length: 14 amino acids. V was pared by 1 base and J by 5 bases, with 12 bases between. CDR1 is SGHRS, CDR2 YFSETQ, per germline. Using reference TRBV5-1 and TRBJ2-5 for the parts outside the CDR3, the full variable domain is KAGVTQTPRYLIKTRGQQVTLSCSPISGHRSVSWYQQTPGQGLQFLFEYFSETQRNKGNFPGRFSGRQFSNSRSEMNVSTLELGDSALYLCASSLSLLEETQYFGPGTRLLVL.

CDR3 coding DNA: TGTGCCAGCAGTTTATTAGGGGGCCAGAATCAGCCCCAGCATTTT. Translation: CASSLLGGQNQPQHF. The rearrangement links TRBV27 to TRBJ1-5; TRBD1 matches at 7 bases. This CDR3 spans 15 amino acids. Germline assignment: CDR1 MNHEY and CDR2 SMNVEV (reference sequence). After removal of 1 base from V and 4 bases from J, the junction contained 4 bases not matched to a gene.

The chain carries TRBV19 and TRBJ2-3; TRBD2 matches at 9 bases. CDR1 and CDR2 (germline): LNHDA, SQIVND (reference sequence). The V segment lost 3 bases and the J segment 4 bases; nucleotides outside the gene matches: 5. CDR3 length equals 15 residues. The CDR3 region is CASSMISGSADTQYF. CDR3 coding DNA: TGTGCCAGTAGTATGATTAGCGGGAGTGCAGATACGCAGTATTTT.

This clone showed up just once. V usage is TRBV6-5 and J usage is TRBJ1-2, with TRBD1 matching over 9 bases. The CDR3 is 16 residues long. With V trimmed by 1 base and J by 3 bases, 6 bases remained unmatched. CDR1 MNHEY and CDR2 SVGAGI come from the germline V gene. CDR3 in DNA: TGTGCCAGCAGTTACTTGTACAGGGGGCCAGACTATGGCTACACCTTC. The encoded protein is CASSYLYRGPDYGYTF.

This clone was found once. The rearrangement joins TRBV28 to TRBJ1-5; no firm D call. CDR3 size: 15 residues. Trimming stripped 10 bases from V and 5 bases from J, with 21 bases between. Germline CDR1 and CDR2: MDHEN and SYDVKM. The CDR3 DNA is TGTGCCACCCGAGGAGGTTATGATGGTTATCAGCCCCAGCATTTT. The encoded protein is CATRGGYDGYQPQHF.

This clone has only one observation. The gene calls are TRBV5-6 and TRBJ2-1; tentatively, D is TRBD1 (5 bases). Germline V gene data show CDR1 as SGHDT and CDR2 as YYEEEE. V gave up 5 bases and J gave up 8 bases, with 8 bases separating them. The CDR3 totals 11 residues. The CDR3 is CASRQEYEQFF. The CDR3 DNA sequence: TGTGCCAGCAGACAGGAGTATGAGCAGTTCTTC.

The sample holds one count of this clone. The gene calls are TRBV9 and TRBJ2-3, with 8 bases matching TRBD2. Germline V gives CDR1 SGDLS, CDR2 YYNGEE. J lost 2 bases, V lost 2 bases, and 1 base had no gene match. This CDR3 contains 14 residues. The CDR3 DNA reads TGTGCCAGCAGCGTTAGCGGGGTCACAGATACGCAGTATTTT. It is translated as CASSVSGVTDTQYF. Together with reference TRBV9 and TRBJ2-3, the CDR3 gives the full variable domain: DSGVTQTPKHLITATGQRVTLRCSPRSGDLSVYWYQQSLDQGLQFLIQYYNGEERAKGNILERFSAQQFPDLHSELNLSSLELGDSALYFCASSVSGVTDTQYFGPGTRLTVL.